The entry below gives a single T cell receptor (beta chain) sequence along with its context. Original processing methods: Nucleated cell number was recorded as an estimate derived from reference gene primer amplification. Measured with immunoSEQ multiplex PCR; TCRdb has only the in-frame clones, and not every one. Clone size and V and J calls were adopted from that table, with D and trimming inferred from the DNA. There are some 290,000 clones in the sample; around 90% occur only once, and around 0.96% lies in the top ten. The data originate from a study of blood T cell repertoires in COVID-19. Study summary: Acute and convalescent COVID-19 specimens originated in the United States, Italy and Spain.

Germline V lookup: CDR1 SGHTA, CDR2 FQGTGA. V was shortened by 2 bases and J by 4 bases, with 12 bases between the two germline ends. CDR3 length: 16 residues. This TCR was sampled from a woman aged 40 to 55 with COVID-19, enrolled during active disease. The specimen was peripheral blood. The chain joins TRBV7-3 to TRBJ2-6; weak D call: TRBD2 (6 bases). The CDR3 reads CASSLGGGAGANVLTF. The CDR3 coding sequence is TGTGCCAGCAGCTTAGGGGGAGGTGCCGGGGCCAACGTCCTGACTTTC.